This T cell receptor beta chain was captured in a study of blood T cell repertoires in COVID-19. Here immunoSEQ multiplex PCR was the method, and the copy in TCRdb shows in-frame clones only, minus some. Altogether about 210,000 clones are present, roughly four fifths being singletons, with the ten largest covering roughly 12%. Sequenced material: peripheral blood. The clonotype comes from a woman in her thirties or forties with acute or convalescent COVID-19.

This CDR3 is CASSWRSDTQYF. For the CDR3, the DNA is TGTGCCAGCAGCTGGAGGTCGGATACGCAGTATTTT. The V gene is TRBV7-9, the J gene TRBJ2-3, with D maybe TRBD2 (5 bases). In germline, CDR1 is SEHNR, CDR2 FQNEAQ (reference sequence). Trimming left V 4 bases short and J 6 bases short, with 8 bases between. CDR3 length equals 12 residues.